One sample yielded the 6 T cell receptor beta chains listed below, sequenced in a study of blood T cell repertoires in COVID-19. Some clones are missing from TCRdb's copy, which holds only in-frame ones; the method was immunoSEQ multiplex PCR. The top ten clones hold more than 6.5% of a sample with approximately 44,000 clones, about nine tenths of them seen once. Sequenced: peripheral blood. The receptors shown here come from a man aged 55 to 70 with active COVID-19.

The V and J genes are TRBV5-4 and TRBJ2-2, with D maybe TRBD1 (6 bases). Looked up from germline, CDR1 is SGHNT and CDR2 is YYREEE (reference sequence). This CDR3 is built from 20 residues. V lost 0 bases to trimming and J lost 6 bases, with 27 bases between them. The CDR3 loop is CASSLEDSYPSFGDPGELFF. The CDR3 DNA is TGTGCCAGCAGCTTGGAGGACAGTTACCCTAGCTTCGGGGACCCCGGGGAGCTGTTTTTT.

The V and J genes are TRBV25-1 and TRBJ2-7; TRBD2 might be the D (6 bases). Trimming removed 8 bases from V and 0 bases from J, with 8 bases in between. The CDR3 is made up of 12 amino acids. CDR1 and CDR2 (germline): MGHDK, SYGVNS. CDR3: CASSGSSYEQYF. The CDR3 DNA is TGTGCCAGCTCCGGGAGCTCCTACGAGCAGTACTTC.

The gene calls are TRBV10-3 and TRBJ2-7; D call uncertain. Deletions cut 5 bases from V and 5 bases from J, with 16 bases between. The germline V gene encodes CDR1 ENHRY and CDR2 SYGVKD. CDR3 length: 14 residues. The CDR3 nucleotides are TGTGCCATCAGTTTGGGCCGCCGTCCGGACGAGCAGTACTTC. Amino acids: CAISLGRRPDEQYF.

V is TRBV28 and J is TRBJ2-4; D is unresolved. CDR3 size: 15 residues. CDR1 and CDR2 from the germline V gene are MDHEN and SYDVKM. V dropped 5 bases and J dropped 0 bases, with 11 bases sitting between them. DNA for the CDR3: TGTGCCAGCAGTCAGGCATCACTAGCCAAAAACATTCAGTACTTC. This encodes CASSQASLAKNIQYF.

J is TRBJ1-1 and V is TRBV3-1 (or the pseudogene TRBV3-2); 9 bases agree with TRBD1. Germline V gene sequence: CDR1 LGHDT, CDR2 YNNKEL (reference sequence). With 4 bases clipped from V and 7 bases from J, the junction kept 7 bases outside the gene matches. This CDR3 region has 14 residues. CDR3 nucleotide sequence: TGTGCCAGCAGCCGGACAGGGGCCTCAAATGAAGCTTTCTTT. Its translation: CASSRTGASNEAFF.

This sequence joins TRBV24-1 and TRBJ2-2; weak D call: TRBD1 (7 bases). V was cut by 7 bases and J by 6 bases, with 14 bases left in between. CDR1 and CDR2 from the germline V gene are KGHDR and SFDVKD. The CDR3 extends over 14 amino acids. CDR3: CATSYAGGPGELFF. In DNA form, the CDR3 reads TGTGCCACCAGCTACGCAGGGGGGCCCGGGGAGCTGTTTTTT.